Here is one T cell receptor beta chain with its context. The protocol was immunoSEQ multiplex PCR, while the TCRdb copy is restricted to in-frame clones and leaves out a portion. The table has about 100,000 clones, 80% to 95% seen once; the top ten hold about 2%. This record comes from a study of T cell changes during pregnancy in multiple sclerosis. The sequencing here drew on peripheral blood, taken after pregnancy. This sequence originates from a female donor with multiple sclerosis, enrolled in a pregnancy study.

The CDR3 sequence: CASSFTGGGQPQHF. The DNA for the CDR3 is TGTGCCAGCAGTTTCACAGGGGGCGGGCAGCCCCAGCATTTT. The chain has TRBV27 and TRBJ1-5, with 9 bases matching TRBD1. CDR3 length: 14 amino acids. CDR1 and CDR2 from the germline V gene are MNHEY and SMNVEV (reference sequence). J gave up 7 bases and V 3 bases, and 4 bases lay outside the gene matches.